Listed below are T cell receptor beta chains from one sample, sequenced in a study of shared clonotypes between healthy human individuals. Method: immunoSEQ multiplex PCR; TCRdb's copy keeps in-frame clones and lacks some. The sample gives about 510,000 clones, about 96% of which show up once; roughly 0.06% is in the top ten. Sequenced input: naive CD4+ T cells sorted from blood. The receptors were gathered from a woman under 40 in good health. Each CDR3 is given with its conserved first and last residue. The order of the fields is V gene, J gene, clone size, CDR3 protein. Clone size is given for some rows only: seen once, a few or many times, or a class if the clone is expanded.

V: TRBV4-1; J: TRBJ2-7; size: few; CDR3: CASSRETSGRDEQYF
V: TRBV5-6; J: TRBJ2-4; size: -; CDR3: CASSFGPIGAAKNIQYF
V: TRBV28; J: TRBJ1-5; size: -; CDR3: CASRRTRGQSISNQPQHF
V: TRBV6-6; J: TRBJ2-7; size: -; CDR3: CASSYSGTEGEQYF
V: TRBV5-1; J: TRBJ2-3; size: -; CDR3: CASSLIAGGTDTQYF
V: TRBV2; J: TRBJ2-1; size: -; CDR3: CASKSTRRDEQFF
V: TRBV5-4; J: TRBJ2-1; size: -; CDR3: CASSFARLAGGLSEQFF
V: TRBV7-9; J: TRBJ2-3; size: -; CDR3: CASSSGTGQYTQYF
V: TRBV19; J: TRBJ1-5; size: -; CDR3: CASSQGNQPQHF
V: TRBV7-6; J: TRBJ2-7; size: once; CDR3: CASSLARRSYEQYF
V: TRBV5-1; J: TRBJ2-7; size: -; CDR3: CASSLADRVYEQYF
V: TRBV27; J: TRBJ2-1; size: -; CDR3: CASSLLASGRPRFYNEQFF
V: TRBV30; J: TRBJ2-7; size: -; CDR3: CAWSGTAYEQYF
V: TRBV5-4; J: TRBJ2-2; size: -; CDR3: CASSLGQGVENTGELFF
V: TRBV7-8; J: -; size: -; CDR3: CASSLSGGSEQYF
V: TRBV28; J: TRBJ1-5; size: -; CDR3: CASSLLGGGNQPQHF
V: TRBV7-2; J: TRBJ2-5; size: once; CDR3: CASSLTGTQYF
V: TRBV28; J: TRBJ2-2; size: -; CDR3: CASRGQGANTGELFF
V: TRBV6-5; J: TRBJ2-7; size: -; CDR3: CASSYDRPGLAAEQYF
V: TRBV19; J: TRBJ1-5; size: -; CDR3: CASSRGVSNQPQHF
V: TRBV27; J: TRBJ1-2; size: once; CDR3: CASSFRGAGTTNYGYTF
V: TRBV6-1; J: TRBJ2-1; size: -; CDR3: CASSDWRLSYNEQFF
V: TRBV19; J: TRBJ2-1; size: -; CDR3: CATHESHGGWVEQFF
V: TRBV4-1; J: TRBJ2-5; size: -; CDR3: CASSQDSNKMEQYF
V: TRBV5-1; J: TRBJ2-7; size: -; CDR3: CASSLGQGAYEQYF
V: TRBV11-2; J: TRBJ1-6; size: -; CDR3: CASSLDQRGYPLHF
V: TRBV6-6; J: TRBJ1-1; size: -; CDR3: CASSSRGGTEAFF
V: TRBV19; J: TRBJ2-1; size: -; CDR3: CASSYYNEQFF
V: TRBV7-9; J: TRBJ1-5; size: -; CDR3: CASSLALSQPQHF
V: TRBV20-1; J: TRBJ1-1; size: few; CDR3: CSARFNTEAFF
V: TRBV28; J: TRBJ2-1; size: -; CDR3: CASSFQGAANEQFF
V: TRBV7-9; J: TRBJ2-3; size: -; CDR3: CASSLGTSNTDTQYF
V: TRBV5-1; J: TRBJ2-7; size: -; CDR3: CASSRSSGAHEQYF
V: TRBV10-2; J: TRBJ1-2; size: -; CDR3: CASSDRTVSYGYTF
V: TRBV28; J: TRBJ1-5; size: -; CDR3: CASSPPTVTNQPQHF
V: TRBV2; J: TRBJ2-2; size: -; CDR3: CASSEIGQNTGELFF
V: TRBV10-1; J: TRBJ1-4; size: -; CDR3: CASSSGQPNEKLFF
V: TRBV7-9; J: TRBJ2-1; size: -; CDR3: CASSLASTGEQFF
V: TRBV5-1; J: TRBJ1-5; size: -; CDR3: CASSLAGLEQPQHF
V: TRBV7-9; J: TRBJ1-1; size: once; CDR3: CASSSGLKNTEAFF
V: TRBV25-1; J: TRBJ2-5; size: -; CDR3: CASSESGADRETQYF
V: TRBV18; J: TRBJ1-2; size: -; CDR3: CASSPPGQNYGYTF
V: TRBV27; J: TRBJ1-5; size: -; CDR3: CASSPGRNQPQHF